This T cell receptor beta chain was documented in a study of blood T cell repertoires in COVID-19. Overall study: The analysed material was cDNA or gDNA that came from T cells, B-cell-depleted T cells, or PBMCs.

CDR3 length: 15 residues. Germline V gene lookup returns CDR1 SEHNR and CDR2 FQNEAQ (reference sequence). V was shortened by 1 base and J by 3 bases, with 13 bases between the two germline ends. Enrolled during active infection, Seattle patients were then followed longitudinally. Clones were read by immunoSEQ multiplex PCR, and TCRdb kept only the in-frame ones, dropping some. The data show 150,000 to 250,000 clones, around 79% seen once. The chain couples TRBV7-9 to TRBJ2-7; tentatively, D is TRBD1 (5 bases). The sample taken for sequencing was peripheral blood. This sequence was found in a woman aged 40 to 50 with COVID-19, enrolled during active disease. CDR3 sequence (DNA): TGTGCCAGCAGCTTAGGGCAGGGCGAAGGCTACGAGCAGTACTTC. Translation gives CASSLGQGEGYEQYF.